The rows below give T cell receptor beta chains drawn from one sample of a study of CD8+CD57+ T cells in acquired aplastic anemia. TCRdb processed the reads anew with MiXCR; each CDR3 protein has one entry. Altogether some 190,000 distinct CDR3 sequences are present, around 45% being singletons, with the ten largest covering 2.5% to 3.5%. Specimen: sorted CD4+, CD8+, or CD8+CD57+ T cells (not recorded which) from PBMCs. The source is a human donor in good health. The CDR3 runs from the conserved cysteine through the conserved F or W. A D gene is named only where the DNA matches it firmly. Expanded clones get a size class; other rows say once, few or many, or leave the size out.

J: TRBJ2-3; D: -; V: TRBV5-1; size: -; DNA: TGCGCCAGCAGCCATTCCGGTGGAGAGGCAGATACGCAGTATTTT; CDR3: CASSHSGGEADTQYF
J: TRBJ1-2; D: TRBD1; V: TRBV11-2; size: few; DNA: TGTGCCAGCAGCTTAGGTACAGGGGGCTATGGCTACACCTTC; CDR3: CASSLGTGGYGYTF
J: TRBJ1-5; D: -; V: TRBV30; size: -; DNA: TGTGCCTGGGGACTGCAGCACGATCAGCCCCAGCATTTT; CDR3: CAWGLQHDQPQHF
J: TRBJ2-5; D: TRBD2; V: TRBV20-1; size: many; DNA: TGCAGTGCTAGACCGGGACTAGTTCTTGAGACCCAGTACTTC; CDR3: CSARPGLVLETQYF
J: TRBJ1-2; D: TRBD1; V: TRBV5-6; size: many; DNA: TGTGCCAGCAGCTTCGACAGGGAACAGGGCTACACCTTC; CDR3: CASSFDREQGYTF
J: TRBJ2-1; D: TRBD1; V: TRBV7-7; size: -; DNA: TGTGCCAGCAGCCACTCGACAGGGGCTTCCAATGAGCAGTTCTTC; CDR3: CASSHSTGASNEQFF
J: TRBJ2-3; D: -; V: TRBV25-1; size: -; DNA: TGTGCCAGCAGTGTAGGGTTGGCAGATACGCAGTATTTT; CDR3: CASSVGLADTQYF
J: TRBJ1-6; D: -; V: TRBV19; size: -; DNA: TGTGCCAGTACTCCCCGTAAGTTTGGGGGTTCACCCCTCCACTTT; CDR3: CASTPRKFGGSPLHF
J: TRBJ1-2; D: -; V: TRBV19; size: few; DNA: TGTGCCAGTAAGCGGACCCCGGGAGGACTTGAGGGCTACACCTTC; CDR3: CASKRTPGGLEGYTF
J: TRBJ2-5; D: TRBD2; V: TRBV2; size: few; DNA: TGTGCCAGCACTCGCCCTAGCGGGGGGGCCCAGTACTTC; CDR3: CASTRPSGGAQYF
J: TRBJ2-2; D: -; V: TRBV15; size: few; DNA: TGTGCCACCAGCAGAGATATTGGGGGTACAGGGGAGCTGTTTTTT; CDR3: CATSRDIGGTGELFF
J: TRBJ2-1; D: -; V: TRBV19; size: -; DNA: TGTGCCAGTAGTACGCTTCAGGGTACCTACAATGAGCAGTTCTTC; CDR3: CASSTLQGTYNEQFF
J: TRBJ1-1; D: -; V: TRBV7-3; size: -; DNA: TGTGCCAGCAGCAGACAGGTAAACACTGAAGCTTTCTTT; CDR3: CASSRQVNTEAFF
J: TRBJ2-5; D: -; V: TRBV7-6; size: -; DNA: TGTGCCAGCAGCTTAGGACCGGGGGAGATGGAGACCCAGTACTTC; CDR3: CASSLGPGEMETQYF
J: TRBJ2-3; D: -; V: TRBV5-1; size: many; DNA: TGCGCCAGCAGCTTGGTGTTAGATACGCAGTATTTT; CDR3: CASSLVLDTQYF
J: TRBJ1-1; D: -; V: TRBV4-3; size: -; DNA: TGCGCCAGCAGCCAAGATTGGCAGGAGAACACTGAAGCTTTCTTT; CDR3: CASSQDWQENTEAFF